A single sample is the source of the 18 T cell receptor beta chains below, sequenced in a study of T cells after yellow fever vaccination. TCRdb analysed the 5' RACE reads with MiXCR anew, one entry per CDR3 protein. The sample contains 110,000 to 150,000 distinct CDR3 sequences, around 6.3% of which appear only once. Sequences were derived from CD4+ T cells sorted from PBMCs, sampled 10 days after the yellow fever booster vaccination. All receptors come from a man aged 25 to 40 who received the YFV17D yellow fever vaccine.

This clonotype was recorded a few times. This sequence joins TRBV20-1 and TRBJ1-1, with no clear D. The CDR3 length is 13 residues. V lost 3 bases to trimming and J lost 1 base, with 9 bases between them. Germline assignment: CDR1 DFQATT and CDR2 SNEGSKA (reference sequence). The CDR3 nucleotides read TGCAGTGCTAGGGGTGGAGCGAACACTGAAGCTTTCTTT. Translating it yields CSARGGANTEAFF.

Ten or more counts support this clonotype. Germline and junction disagree at one end, which may indicate a read error. The chain employs TRBV6-6 and TRBJ2-7, with D possibly matching TRBD2 (6 bases). Germline CDR1 MNHNY, CDR2 SVGAGI (reference sequence). The CDR3 sequence is 11 residues long. This CDR3 reads CASSYGGLSRF. The DNA of the CDR3 is TGTGCCAGCAGTTACGGGGGACTTTCCCGCTTC.

This clonotype has at least ten counts. V usage is TRBV3-1 and J usage is TRBJ2-7; tentative D call: TRBD1 (5 bases). CDR3 size: 16 residues. The germline V gene has CDR1 LGHDT and CDR2 YNNKEL (reference sequence). The ends were cut back, 4 bases at V and 0 bases at J, with 16 bases in the middle. The CDR3 region is CASSLTWDQGSYEQYF. Here the CDR3 DNA reads TGTGCCAGCAGCCTGACTTGGGATCAGGGCTCCTACGAGCAGTACTTC.

On this clonotype itself: A read error is possible here, since a much larger clone lies one base away. This chain links TRBV20-1 with TRBJ2-7; TRBD1 is a possible D gene (6 bases). The CDR3 has 14 amino acids. CDR1 is DFQATT, CDR2 SNEGSKA, per germline (reference sequence). The CDR3 coding sequence is TGCAGTGCTAGCCTACAGGGTTACTCCTACCAGCAGTACTTC. Amino acids: CSASLQGYSYQQYF.

The sample holds many counts of this clonotype. This sequence joins TRBV5-1 and TRBJ2-2, with 7 bases lining up with TRBD1. The V gene end was trimmed by 4 bases and the J gene end by 4 bases; junction bases not matched to a gene: 4. CDR1 is SGHRS, CDR2 YFSETQ, per germline. The CDR3 loop spans 14 amino acids. The DNA of the CDR3 is TGCGCCAGCAGCCCGGGGACAGTCACCGGGGAGCTGTTTTTT. It translates to CASSPGTVTGELFF.

Many counts were recorded for this clonotype. This sequence joins TRBV7-2 and TRBJ2-7; tentatively, D is TRBD1 (5 bases). There are 15 residues in the CDR3. V shed 5 bases and J shed 2 bases, with 16 bases lying between them. CDR1 SGHTA and CDR2 FQGNSA come from the germline V gene. The CDR3 reads CASSINTGATYEQYF. CDR3 DNA: TGTGCCAGCAGCATTAATACAGGCGCCACCTACGAGCAGTACTTC.

Worth noting for this clonotype: A much bigger clone sits one base away, suggesting this may be a read error. The chain carries TRBV27 and TRBJ2-3; maybe TRBD1 (5 bases). The CDR3 length is 13 residues. Deletions cut 7 bases from V and 1 base from J, with 9 bases between. Germline lookup yields CDR1 MNHEY and CDR2 SMNVEV (reference sequence). The CDR3 spells CASTRTCTDTQYF. The DNA for the CDR3 is TGTGCCAGCACAAGGACATGCACAGATACGCAGTATTTT.

This chain uses TRBV4-1 with TRBJ2-1; no definite D call. Trimming removed 2 bases at V and 6 bases at J, with 14 bases between. Germline assignment: CDR1 MGHRA and CDR2 YSYEKL. The CDR3 spans 15 residues. The CDR3 nucleotides are TGCGCCAGCAGCCAACCCTGGAACAGCTCCAATGAGCAGTTCTTC. Translation: CASSQPWNSSNEQFF.

The table lists this clonotype with many counts. J is TRBJ2-5 and V is TRBV10-2; perhaps D is TRBD1 or TRBD2 (5 bases each). CDR1 and CDR2 (germline): WSHSY, SAAADI. CDR3 length: 14 amino acids. V lost 3 bases and J lost 0, with 8 bases in between. The CDR3 is CASSEGTNQETQYF. The CDR3 DNA reads as TGCGCCAGCAGTGAAGGGACCAACCAAGAGACCCAGTACTTC.

The table lists this clonotype with many counts. This rearrangement joins TRBV3-1 to TRBJ2-3, with D perhaps TRBD2 (6 bases). Per the germline V gene, CDR1 is LGHDT and CDR2 is YNNKEL (reference sequence). The CDR3 has 12 residues. V lost 4 bases and J 12 bases, leaving 14 bases between the germline ends. The CDR3 loop reads CASSRAGRYQYF. The CDR3 DNA reads as TGTGCCAGCAGCCGTGCCGGGAGATATCAGTATTTT.

This clonotype was detected many times. The chain has TRBV28 and TRBJ2-7, with D unresolved. The ends were cut back, 6 bases at V and 3 bases at J, with 9 bases in the middle. In germline, CDR1 is MDHEN, CDR2 SYDVKM. There are 12 residues in the CDR3. The DNA of the CDR3 is TGTGCCAGCAGCCACTCATTCTACGAGCAGTACTTC. Translating gives CASSHSFYEQYF.

This clonotype was recorded many times. Germline is not matched at one junction end, which may reflect a read error. The chain recombines TRBV29-1 with TRBJ2-5; D might be TRBD2 (6 bases). The CDR3 sequence is 12 residues long. The germline V gene encodes CDR1 SQVTM and CDR2 ANQGSEA. CDR3 amino acids: CSAEGSRGTQYF. In DNA, the CDR3 is TGCAGCGCTGAAGGGTCGCGGGGGACCCAGTACTTC.

The table lists this clonotype with a few counts. This sequence joins TRBV7-8 and TRBJ2-2; 9 positions match TRBD2. Losses at the gene ends were 4 bases for V and 6 bases for J; bases not matched to a gene: 12. The CDR3 is made up of 17 amino acids. Germline V gene lookup returns CDR1 SGHVS and CDR2 FQNEAQ. CDR3 coding DNA: TGTGCCAGCAGCTCCCGCCGGGTTTTAGCGGGAGCCGGGGAGCTGTTTTTT. Translated, it gives CASSSRRVLAGAGELFF.

The sample holds a few counts of this clonotype. The chain has TRBV6-1 and TRBJ1-4; D is possibly TRBD1 (5 bases). The CDR3 has 14 amino acids. V lost 6 bases and J 7 bases, leaving 15 bases between the germline ends. CDR1 is MNHNS, CDR2 SASEGT, per germline. The CDR3 loop is CASSRDGSAEKLFF. The CDR3 nucleotides read TGTGCCAGCAGCCGGGACGGCTCAGCTGAAAAACTGTTTTTT.

This clonotype was seen ten or more times. The chain has TRBV7-2 and TRBJ2-5, with TRBD2 as a possible D gene (5 bases). V lost 3 bases, J lost 3 bases, and 8 bases lay in between. Germline-derived CDR1 and CDR2 are SGHTA and FQGNSA. The CDR3 totals 13 residues. CDR3 DNA: TGTGCCAGCAGCTTTGGACTTAAAGAGACCCAGTACTTC. Protein: CASSFGLKETQYF. Full variable domain (rest looked up from reference TRBV7-2 and TRBJ2-5): GAGVSQSPSNKVTEKGKDVELRCDPISGHTALYWYRQSLGQGLEFLIYFQGNSAPDKSGLPSDRFSAERTGGSVSTLTIQRTQQEDSAVYLCASSFGLKETQYFGPGTRLLVL.

As regards this clonotype: A much larger clone is a single base away; this may be a read error. The chain is built from TRBV28 and TRBJ2-1; D perhaps matches TRBD1 (6 bases). Germline V lookup: CDR1 MDHEN, CDR2 SYDVKM. CDR3 length equals 13 residues. V lost 8 bases and J 7 bases, leaving 15 bases between the germline ends. The CDR3 nucleotides read TGTGCCAGCGGGGCTTCAGGGGCGAATGAGCAGTTCTTC. It translates to CASGASGANEQFF.

This clonotype was detected ten times or more. V is TRBV6-1 and J is TRBJ2-1; 12 bases are a match to TRBD2. V gave up 7 bases and J gave up 8 bases; unmatched junction bases: 3. Germline-derived CDR1 and CDR2 are MNHNS and SASEGT. The CDR3 spans 13 residues. CDR3 coding DNA: TGTGCCAGCACTCGACTAGCGGGAGATGAGCAGTTCTTC. This gives the protein CASTRLAGDEQFF.

This clonotype was found many times. The chain links TRBV28 to TRBJ2-7, with 7 nucleotides matching TRBD2. The length of the CDR3 is 16 residues. Germline loops: CDR1 MDHEN, CDR2 SYDVKM. V trimming: 3 bases; J trimming: 2 bases; junction bases outside the gene matches: 10. CDR3 sequence reads: CASSFVSGGRAYEQYF. The CDR3 bases are TGTGCCAGCAGTTTCGTCTCCGGCGGGAGAGCCTACGAGCAGTACTTC.